Below, 10 T cell receptor beta chains from the same sample are listed, as sequenced in a study of shared clonotypes between healthy human individuals. TCRdb's table, derived via immunoSEQ multiplex PCR, lists solely in-frame clones and lacks some. In the table there are 2 million to 3 million clones, more than 85% of which are singletons. Sequenced input: naive CD4+ T cells from PBMCs. Subset in this sample: CD45RA+ positively selected. The receptors were gathered from a man in his late teens or twenties in good health. Some clones in this sample may be carry-over from other donors' samples.

The chain is built from TRBV28 and TRBJ2-1; a possible D gene is TRBD1 (6 bases). There are 14 residues in the CDR3. Trimming cost V 5 bases and J 9 bases, with 17 bases left between them. Germline V gives CDR1 MDHEN, CDR2 SYDVKM. The CDR3 is CASSTDRTAGEQFF. DNA of the CDR3: TGTGCCAGCAGTACGGACAGAACTGCCGGTGAGCAGTTCTTC.

The rearrangement links TRBV2 to TRBJ1-1; D is uncertain. Trimming shortened V by 0 bases and J by 2 bases, and 7 bases separated the two germline ends. The germline CDR1 and CDR2 sequences are SNHLY and FYNNEI. This CDR3 comprises 14 residues. CDR3 sequence: CASSEAGVNTEAFF. CDR3 nucleotide sequence: TGTGCCAGCAGTGAAGCAGGAGTCAACACTGAAGCTTTCTTT.

V gene TRBV15 combines with J gene TRBJ1-5; D might be TRBD1 (5 bases). CDR1 is LNHNV, CDR2 YYDKDF, per germline (reference sequence). This CDR3 has 13 amino acids. Trimming shortened V by 1 base and J by 8 bases, and 9 bases separated the two germline ends. CDR3: CATSRVQGEPQHF. CDR3 bases: TGTGCCACCAGCAGAGTTCAGGGTGAGCCCCAGCATTTT.

The rearrangement joins TRBV29-1 to TRBJ2-3, with D perhaps matching TRBD1 (6 bases). CDR1 and CDR2 (germline): SQVTM, ANQGSEA. The CDR3 consists of 12 residues. V was trimmed by 6 bases and J by 4 bases, leaving 11 bases between them. The CDR3 DNA reads TGCAGCGTGTCAAGACAGGCAGATACGCAGTATTTT. This gives the protein CSVSRQADTQYF.

Remarks on this clone: Other DNA sequences within the sample encode an identical CDR3. The chain joins TRBV2 to TRBJ2-2; D gene unclear. The V gene lost 0 bases and the J gene lost 4 bases, with 3 bases spanning the gap. Germline V gene data show CDR1 as SNHLY and CDR2 as FYNNEI. This CDR3 region has 13 residues. The CDR3 DNA sequence: TGTGCCAGCAGTGAAGCCCGCACCGGGGAGCTGTTTTTT. Amino acid sequence: CASSEARTGELFF.

This rearrangement joins TRBV29-1 to TRBJ1-1; D uncertain. This CDR3 contains 14 residues. The germline V gene has CDR1 SQVTM and CDR2 ANQGSEA. Trimming took off 4 bases at V and 3 bases at J, with 15 bases between the two ends. CDR3 sequence (DNA): TGCAGCGTTGGCCGGTGGAAGAGGGACACTGAAGCTTTCTTT. Residues: CSVGRWKRDTEAFF.

The chain recombines TRBV9 with TRBJ2-1; TRBD2 might be the D (6 bases). CDR3 size: 17 residues. Germline assignment: CDR1 SGDLS and CDR2 YYNGEE. V was clipped by 3 bases and J by 4 bases, with 20 bases between them. The CDR3, as DNA: TGTGCCAGCAGCGACACCCCGCGGGAAGTACCTTACAATGAGCAGTTCTTC. As protein: CASSDTPREVPYNEQFF.

The rearrangement links TRBV28 to TRBJ1-3; D ambiguous. The CDR3 sequence is 14 residues long. V was pared by 6 bases and J by 3 bases, with 12 bases between. Germline CDR1 MDHEN, CDR2 SYDVKM. Here the CDR3 reads CASRIVHGGNTIYF. The CDR3, as DNA: TGTGCCAGCAGAATTGTCCATGGTGGAAACACCATATATTTT.

The chain combines TRBV28 with TRBJ1-1, with D tentatively TRBD1 (5 bases). The CDR3 sequence is 13 residues long. V gave up 8 bases and J gave up 4 bases, with 14 bases separating them. Germline V gene data show CDR1 as MDHEN and CDR2 as SYDVKM. The CDR3: CASGLGGSTEAFF. The CDR3 nucleotides are TGTGCCAGCGGCCTCGGGGGAAGCACTGAAGCTTTCTTT.

J is TRBJ2-5 and V is TRBV10-3, with D possibly being TRBD2 (5 bases). Germline V gene lookup returns CDR1 ENHRY and CDR2 SYGVKD. Trimming took 4 bases from V and 4 from J, leaving 10 bases between them. CDR3 length: 13 residues. CDR3 sequence: CAISVLGAETQYF. In DNA form, the CDR3 reads TGTGCCATCAGTGTACTAGGTGCAGAGACCCAGTACTTC.